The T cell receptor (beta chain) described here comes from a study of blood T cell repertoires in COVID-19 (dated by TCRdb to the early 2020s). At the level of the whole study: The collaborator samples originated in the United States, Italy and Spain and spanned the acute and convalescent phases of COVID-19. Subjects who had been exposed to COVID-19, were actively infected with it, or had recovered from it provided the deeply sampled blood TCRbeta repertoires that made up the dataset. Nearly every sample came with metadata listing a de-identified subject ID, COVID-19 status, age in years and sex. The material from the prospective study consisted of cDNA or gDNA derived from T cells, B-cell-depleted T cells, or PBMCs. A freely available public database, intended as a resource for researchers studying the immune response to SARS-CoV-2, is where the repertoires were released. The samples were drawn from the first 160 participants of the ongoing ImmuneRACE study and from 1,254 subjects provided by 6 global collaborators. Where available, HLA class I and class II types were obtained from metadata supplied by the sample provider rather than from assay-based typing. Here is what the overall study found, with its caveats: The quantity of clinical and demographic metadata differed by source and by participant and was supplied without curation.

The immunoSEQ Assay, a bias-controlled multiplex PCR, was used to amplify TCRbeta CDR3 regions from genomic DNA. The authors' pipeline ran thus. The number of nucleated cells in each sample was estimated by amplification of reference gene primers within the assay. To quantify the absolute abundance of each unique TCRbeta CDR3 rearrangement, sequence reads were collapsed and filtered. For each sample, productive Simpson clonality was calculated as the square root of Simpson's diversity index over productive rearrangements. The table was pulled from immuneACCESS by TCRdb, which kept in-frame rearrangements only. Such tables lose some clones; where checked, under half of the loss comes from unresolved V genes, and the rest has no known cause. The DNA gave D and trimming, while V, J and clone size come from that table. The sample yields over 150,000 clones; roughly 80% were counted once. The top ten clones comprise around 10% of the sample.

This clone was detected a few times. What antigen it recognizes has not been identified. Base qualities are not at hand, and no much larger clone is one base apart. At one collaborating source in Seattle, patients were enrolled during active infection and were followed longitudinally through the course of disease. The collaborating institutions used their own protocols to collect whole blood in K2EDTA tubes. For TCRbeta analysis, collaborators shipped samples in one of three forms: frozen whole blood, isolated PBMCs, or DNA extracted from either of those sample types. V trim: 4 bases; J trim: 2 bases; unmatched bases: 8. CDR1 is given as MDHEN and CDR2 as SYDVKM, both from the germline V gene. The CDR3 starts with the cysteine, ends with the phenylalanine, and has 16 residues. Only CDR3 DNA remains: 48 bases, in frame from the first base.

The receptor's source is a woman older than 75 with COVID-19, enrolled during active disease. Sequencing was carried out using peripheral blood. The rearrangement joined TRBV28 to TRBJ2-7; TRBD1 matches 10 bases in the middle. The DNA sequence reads TGTGCCAGCAGTTCCCAGGGGGACAGGGGCACCTACGAGCAGTACTTC. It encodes CASSSQGDRGTYEQYF.